The 32 T cell receptor beta chains below all came from one sample that was sequenced in a study of graft-versus-host responses after intestinal transplantation. Sequenced by immunoSEQ multiplex PCR; TCRdb stores in-frame clones only, minus some. Of some 96,000 clones in the sample, about 90% were seen once. Their recognized antigens are unknown. Sequencing used unstimulated CD4+ T cells sorted from spleen or lymph node cells, obtained before transplant. These receptors came from a human donor who was the organ donor for an intestinal transplant.

V usage is TRBV30 and J usage is TRBJ1-2, with TRBD1 as a possible D gene (6 bases). The germline V and J ends were trimmed by 4 bases and 4 bases, with 16 bases remaining between them. Germline CDR1 reads GTSNPN; CDR2 reads SVGIG (reference sequence). The CDR3 covers 14 residues. CDR3 sequence: CAWNTKQGTYGYTF. In DNA form, the CDR3 reads TGTGCCTGGAACACAAAACAGGGAACCTATGGCTACACCTTC.

The chain combines TRBV10-3 with TRBJ2-7; 11 bases map to TRBD1. Germline lookup yields CDR1 ENHRY and CDR2 SYGVKD. Losses at the gene ends were 5 bases for V and 3 bases for J; bases not matched to a gene: 3. This CDR3 has 14 amino acids. The CDR3 DNA sequence: TGTGCCATCAGTACCGGGACAGGGGGCTACGAGCAGTACTTC. It is translated as CAISTGTGGYEQYF.

A note on this clone: Other DNA sequences in the same sample also yield this CDR3. This chain connects TRBV6-1 to TRBJ2-1; 8 bases map to TRBD2. V lost 9 bases, J lost 10 bases, and 17 bases stayed unmatched. This CDR3 comprises 15 residues. Germline loops: CDR1 MNHNS, CDR2 SASEGT. The CDR3 reads CASTSGGGEIGEQFF. The CDR3 DNA reads TGTGCCAGTACCTCGGGGGGGGGCGAGATTGGGGAGCAGTTCTTC.

This rearrangement joins TRBV11-2 to TRBJ2-2; D is unresolved. Germline V gives CDR1 SGHAT, CDR2 FQNNGV. Trimming stripped 5 bases from V and 6 bases from J, with 7 bases between. The CDR3 is 12 amino acids. The CDR3 DNA reads as TGTGCCAGCAGCCCCCACCCCGGGGAGCTGTTTTTT. It is translated as CASSPHPGELFF.

This clone was seen once. J is TRBJ1-5 and V is TRBV7-2; D possibly corresponds to TRBD1 (5 bases). V lost 1 base and J lost 3, with 13 bases in between. This CDR3 comprises 16 residues. Germline values: CDR1 SGHTA, CDR2 FQGNSA. As DNA, the CDR3 is TGTGCCAGCAGCTTAGGAAGTAGGGGAGCCAATCAGCCCCAGCATTTT. Translated, it gives CASSLGSRGANQPQHF.

The chain employs TRBV6-1 and TRBJ1-1; D is unresolved. Per the germline V gene, CDR1 is MNHNS and CDR2 is SASEGT. Trimming shortened V by 10 bases and J by 4 bases, and 10 bases separated the two germline ends. CDR3 length: 11 residues. CDR3 sequence (DNA): TGTGCCACCCGGGAGGGCACTGAAGCTTTCTTT. It specifies CATREGTEAFF.

The genes are TRBV4-2 and TRBJ1-1; D is perhaps TRBD1 (5 bases). V lost 1 base and J lost 3, with 15 bases in between. This CDR3 region has 16 residues. CDR1 is LGHNA and CDR2 is YNFKEQ in the germline V gene. In DNA form, the CDR3 reads TGTGCCAGCAGCCAAGTTCTGACAGAACAAGACACTGAAGCTTTCTTT. It translates to CASSQVLTEQDTEAFF.

J is TRBJ2-3 and V is TRBV7-2; D remains unclear. The CDR3 runs to 15 residues. The V end was cut by 5 bases, the J end by 0 bases, with 12 bases between. The germline V gene encodes CDR1 SGHTA and CDR2 FQGNSA. DNA for the CDR3: TGTGCCAGCAGCCCTCCCTCCACTAGCACAGATACGCAGTATTTT. Protein: CASSPPSTSTDTQYF.

The genes are TRBV19 and TRBJ1-5; a weak D match, TRBD1 (6 bases). Trimming removed 6 bases at V and 9 bases at J, with 15 bases between. The germline V gene encodes CDR1 LNHDA and CDR2 SQIVND (reference sequence). The CDR3 covers 13 residues. In DNA form, the CDR3 reads TGTGCCAGTAGGCTGGACAGATTATCGCCCCAGCATTTT. Translated: CASRLDRLSPQHF.

The V call is TRBV25-1, the J call TRBJ1-4; weak D call: TRBD1 (6 bases). Deletions cut 2 bases from V and 5 bases from J, with 12 bases between. The CDR3 covers 15 residues. Germline V gene lookup returns CDR1 MGHDK and CDR2 SYGVNS. Here the CDR3 DNA reads TGTGCCAGCAGTGAAAGGGGGAGATCCAATGAAAAACTGTTTTTT. It translates to CASSERGRSNEKLFF. Full variable domain (remainder filled in from reference TRBV25-1 and TRBJ1-4): EADIYQTPRYLVIGTGKKITLECSQTMGHDKMYWYQQDPGMELHLIHYSYGVNSTEKGDLSSESTVSRIRTEHFPLTLESARPSHTSQYLCASSERGRSNEKLFFGSGTQLSVL.

The chain joins TRBV30 to TRBJ1-2; 9 bases map to TRBD1. The CDR3 is 16 amino acids. With 2 bases clipped from V and 1 base from J, the junction kept 8 bases outside the gene matches. The V gene's germline CDR1 is GTSNPN and CDR2 SVGIG (reference sequence). CDR3 region: CAWSRPGQGVNYGYTF. CDR3 sequence (DNA): TGTGCCTGGAGTCGTCCGGGACAGGGAGTTAACTATGGCTACACCTTC. The whole variable domain, remainder taken from reference TRBV30 and TRBJ1-2, is SQTIHQWPATLVQPVGSPLSLECTVEGTSNPNLYWYRQAAGRGLQLLFYSVGIGQISSEVPQNLSASRPQDRQFILSSKKLLLSDSGFYLCAWSRPGQGVNYGYTFGSGTRLTVV.

This clone came up a few times. J is TRBJ2-1 and V is TRBV19, with D perhaps matching TRBD2 (6 bases). Trimming removed 3 bases at V and 9 bases at J, with 21 bases between. The CDR3 totals 16 residues. Germline V gene lookup returns CDR1 LNHDA and CDR2 SQIVND (reference sequence). CDR3: CASSMGWEVRSGEQFF. In DNA, the CDR3 is TGTGCCAGTAGTATGGGGTGGGAGGTTAGATCGGGTGAGCAGTTCTTC.

In DNA form, the CDR3 reads TGCGCCAGCAGCTTGGGGGTACTAGCGGGGGGAATATCCTACGAGCAGTACTTC. The encoded protein is CASSLGVLAGGISYEQYF. The chain recombines TRBV5-1 with TRBJ2-7; TRBD2 matches at 12 bases. V lost 0 bases, J lost 1 base, and 8 bases stayed unmatched. This CDR3 region has 18 residues. Germline loops: CDR1 SGHRS, CDR2 YFSETQ.

The J gene is TRBJ1-4, the V gene TRBV10-3; TRBD1 agrees at 9 bases. Looked up from germline, CDR1 is ENHRY and CDR2 is SYGVKD. With V trimmed by 5 bases and J by 0 bases, 1 base remained unmatched. This CDR3 has 15 residues. CDR3 DNA sequence: TGTGCCATCAGTCGGACAGGGGCAACTAATGAAAAACTGTTTTTT. The encoded protein is CAISRTGATNEKLFF.

This chain joins TRBV7-2 and TRBJ2-5; possible D gene TRBD2, 5 bases. The CDR3 runs to 13 residues. Germline loops: CDR1 SGHTA, CDR2 FQGNSA. The germline V and J ends were trimmed by 3 bases and 4 bases, with 9 bases remaining between them. The CDR3 protein is CASSLTRAETQYF. In nucleotides, the CDR3 is TGTGCCAGCAGCTTGACGCGGGCAGAGACCCAGTACTTC.

This clone has just one count. Likely a read error: the CDR3 ends without its conserved phenylalanine or tryptophan. The J gene is TRBJ1-1, the V gene TRBV30; D gene ambiguous. Per the germline V gene, CDR1 is GTSNPN and CDR2 is SVGIG (reference sequence). The CDR3 is made up of 13 amino acids. CDR3 bases: TGTGCCTGGAGTTACAGTGGGAACACTGAGGCTTTCCTT. Translated: CAWSYSGNTEAFL.

This chain links TRBV28 with TRBJ1-2, with D possibly TRBD1 on 6 matching bases. The CDR3 length is 13 residues. Between the trimmed V and J ends, which lost 7 bases and 4 bases, there was a span of 13 bases. CDR1 is MDHEN, CDR2 SYDVKM, per germline. The CDR3 DNA reads TGTGCCAGCACTGCGGACAGAGTCTATGGCTACACCTTC. This sequence encodes CASTADRVYGYTF.

The rearrangement links TRBV14 to TRBJ1-5, with D possibly being TRBD1 (6 bases). The V end lost 2 bases, the J end lost 2 bases, and 16 bases lay between the germline ends. The length of the CDR3 is 17 residues. Germline V gene sequence: CDR1 SGHDN, CDR2 FVKESK. For the CDR3, the DNA is TGTGCCAGCAGCCAAAACATAAACAGGGTTGGCAATCAGCCCCAGCATTTT. Its protein is CASSQNINRVGNQPQHF.

This chain uses TRBV5-1 with TRBJ2-3; TRBD1 agrees at 11 bases. CDR3 size: 17 residues. The V segment lost 6 bases and the J segment 2 bases; nucleotides outside the gene matches: 11. The V gene's germline CDR1 is SGHRS and CDR2 YFSETQ. CDR3 sequence: CASTLGTGGRNTDTQYF. CDR3 bases: TGCGCCAGCACCCTTGGGACAGGGGGTAGAAACACAGATACGCAGTATTTT.

This rearrangement joins TRBV28 to TRBJ2-7; D is unresolved. Trimming took 6 bases from V and 3 from J, leaving 15 bases between them. The CDR3 has 14 residues. The V gene's germline CDR1 is MDHEN and CDR2 SYDVKM. This CDR3 reads CASSLVGVGYEQYF. The CDR3 DNA sequence: TGTGCCAGCAGCTTAGTGGGTGTCGGCTACGAGCAGTACTTC.

The CDR3 DNA sequence: TGTGCCAGCAGTGAGGGACAGAGATACAATCAGCCCCAGCATTTT. It specifies CASSEGQRYNQPQHF. The chain carries TRBV6-1 and TRBJ1-5; 7 bases match TRBD1. Looked up from germline, CDR1 is MNHNS and CDR2 is SASEGT. V lost 3 bases and J lost 3; bases outside the gene matches: 5. The CDR3 is 15 residues long.

The chain combines TRBV28 with TRBJ2-5; D unclear. This CDR3 has 12 residues. The ends were cut back, 5 bases at V and 5 bases at J, with 9 bases in the middle. Germline V CDR1 and CDR2: MDHEN, SYDVKM. In nucleotides, the CDR3 is TGTGCCAGCAGTGATCGGGTGGAGACCCAGTACTTC. Encoded protein: CASSDRVETQYF. Supplemented by reference TRBV28 and TRBJ2-5, the full variable domain reads DVKVTQSSRYLVKRTGEKVFLECVQDMDHENMFWYRQDPGLGLRLIYFSYDVKMKEKGDIPEGYSVSREKKERFSLILESASTNQTSMYLCASSDRVETQYFGPGTRLLVL.

The V gene is TRBV5-1, the J gene TRBJ2-5; D ambiguous. From germline, CDR1 is SGHRS and CDR2 YFSETQ. Trimming pared 7 bases from V and 0 bases from J, leaving 13 bases between. The CDR3 totals 14 residues. This CDR3 is CASSRFRNQETQYF. In DNA form, the CDR3 reads TGCGCCAGCTCCCGATTCCGGAACCAAGAGACCCAGTACTTC.

The V and J genes are TRBV5-1 and TRBJ2-2, with D unclear. The CDR3 consists of 13 residues. Germline CDR1 and CDR2: SGHRS and YFSETQ. Trimming left V 4 bases short and J 2 bases short, with 6 bases between. The CDR3 is CASSADNTGELFF. CDR3 sequence (DNA): TGCGCCAGCAGCGCGGACAACACCGGGGAGCTGTTTTTT.

This clone was recorded only once. The rearrangement joins TRBV5-4 to TRBJ1-2, with D hard to call. Germline lookup yields CDR1 SGHNT and CDR2 YYREEE (reference sequence). V lost 2 bases and J lost 2, with 13 bases in between. CDR3 length: 15 residues. DNA of the CDR3: TGTGCCAGCAGCTTTTCCCAAACGGCAAACTATGGCTACACCTTC. Its translation is CASSFSQTANYGYTF.

V and J are TRBV6-1 and TRBJ2-2; the D is unclear. The CDR3 sequence is 14 residues long. Trimming took off 11 bases at V and 1 base at J, with 14 bases between the two ends. CDR1 is MNHNS, CDR2 SASEGT, per germline. The CDR3 loop reads CAGSSQVNTGELFF. The CDR3 nucleotides are TGTGCCGGCTCCAGCCAAGTGAACACCGGGGAGCTGTTTTTT.

The chain is built from TRBV19 and TRBJ2-2; D is unclear. This CDR3 has 12 residues. Germline V gene data show CDR1 as LNHDA and CDR2 as SQIVND (reference sequence). Trimming took 6 bases from V and 5 from J, leaving 7 bases between them. The CDR3 nucleotides read TGTGCCAGTAGGGTCGGAACCGGGGAGCTGTTTTTT. It is translated as CASRVGTGELFF.

This clone appeared a few times. The genes are TRBV5-1 and TRBJ1-4, with D hard to call. Germline V gene lookup returns CDR1 SGHRS and CDR2 YFSETQ. CDR3 length: 15 residues. V shed 0 bases and J shed 5 bases, with 11 bases lying between them. The CDR3 nucleotides are TGCGCCAGCAGCTTGGACGGGGAAACAAATGAAAAACTGTTTTTT. Protein product: CASSLDGETNEKLFF.

The chain combines TRBV19 with TRBJ1-5; TRBD1 matches 7 bases. The CDR3 has 12 amino acids. Unmatched junction bases numbered 3, after V lost 6 bases and J lost 7 bases. Per the germline V gene, CDR1 is LNHDA and CDR2 is SQIVND (reference sequence). CDR3 in amino acids: CASRDRVQPQHF. The CDR3 nucleotides are TGTGCCAGTAGAGACAGGGTACAGCCCCAGCATTTT.

This chain uses TRBV5-5 with TRBJ2-3, with D perhaps TRBD2 (6 bases). The CDR3 is made up of 12 amino acids. Germline V lookup: CDR1 SGHKS, CDR2 YYEKEE (reference sequence). V lost 4 bases and J lost 3, with 6 bases in between. The CDR3 DNA reads as TGTGCCAGCAGCGGGGGGACAGATACGCAGTATTTT. Protein: CASSGGTDTQYF.

This chain connects TRBV28 to TRBJ1-1, with D uncertain. This CDR3 has 14 amino acids. V lost 2 bases and J lost 4, with 11 bases in between. CDR1 MDHEN and CDR2 SYDVKM come from the germline V gene. CDR3 protein: CASSLILKGTEAFF. Here the CDR3 DNA reads TGTGCCAGCAGTTTAATTCTGAAGGGCACTGAAGCTTTCTTT. The complete variable domain, with remaining parts taken from reference TRBV28 and TRBJ1-1, reads DVKVTQSSRYLVKRTGEKVFLECVQDMDHENMFWYRQDPGLGLRLIYFSYDVKMKEKGDIPEGYSVSREKKERFSLILESASTNQTSMYLCASSLILKGTEAFFGQGTRLTVV.

The genes are TRBV7-8 and TRBJ2-1, with D uncertain. The CDR3 length is 12 residues. The V gene's germline CDR1 is SGHVS and CDR2 FQNEAQ. With 1 base removed from V and 10 bases from J, the gap between germline ends came to 8 bases. The CDR3 DNA reads TGTGCCAGCAGCTTAGTGCGAGGCGAGCAGTTCTTC. The encoded protein is CASSLVRGEQFF.